This T cell receptor (beta chain) was sequenced in a study of Tregs in tolerant kidney transplant recipients. Findings and caveats of the study: Activated donor B cell expansion appeared to reveal the most relevant donor-specific TCRbeta repertoire.

Sequencing was performed with immunoSEQ multiplex PCR; in TCRdb, only in-frame clones are kept and a portion is missing. The table includes under 100,000 clones, around 90% detected once. Trimming took 7 bases from V and 8 from J, leaving 13 bases between them. There are 12 residues in the CDR3. Germline V gives CDR1 SEHNR, CDR2 FQNEAQ (reference sequence). Turning to this clone: Its antigen remains unidentified.

Unstimulated regulatory T cells (CD4+CD25+CD127-), CD4+CD25- non-regulatory cells, CD4 and CD8 cells were FACS-sorted from thawed PBMCs. Sequencing input: CD8+ T cells from blood. The source of this sequence is a human donor in good health. V usage is TRBV7-9 and J usage is TRBJ2-3, with no clear D. The CDR3: CASTWDGPTQYF. The CDR3 DNA reads TGTGCCAGCACTTGGGATGGCCCTACGCAGTATTTT. The full variable domain, rest sourced from reference TRBV7-9 and TRBJ2-3, is DTGVSQNPRHKITKRGQNVTFRCDPISEHNRLYWYRQTLGQGPEFLTYFQNEAQLEKSRLLSDRFSAERPKGSFSTLEIQRTEQGDSAMYLCASTWDGPTQYFGPGTRLTVL.